This section outlines one TCR beta chain sequence together with its context. These data originate in a study of blood T cell repertoires in COVID-19. Generated by immunoSEQ multiplex PCR, the TCRdb table keeps only in-frame clones and is missing some. This sample carries under 250,000 clones, about 80% of them seen once, and the ten largest clones take approximately 3.8%. Participant ages covered about 18 to 89 years across about two dozen US areas. In assigning cohorts, the study relied on participant-reported clinical history. The CDR3 contains 15 residues. The germline V gene encodes CDR1 SGHAT and CDR2 FQNNGV. Trimming removed 3 bases at V and 4 bases at J, with 15 bases between.

The chain combines TRBV11-2 with TRBJ1-1, with D tentatively TRBD1 (5 bases). The sequenced material came from PBMCs or T cells enriched from blood (not recorded which). The receptor's source is a woman in her thirties or forties who had been exposed to COVID-19. Here the CDR3 reads CASSFGEGRGTEAFF. The CDR3, as DNA: TGTGCCAGCAGCTTCGGGGAGGGGAGGGGCACTGAAGCTTTCTTT.